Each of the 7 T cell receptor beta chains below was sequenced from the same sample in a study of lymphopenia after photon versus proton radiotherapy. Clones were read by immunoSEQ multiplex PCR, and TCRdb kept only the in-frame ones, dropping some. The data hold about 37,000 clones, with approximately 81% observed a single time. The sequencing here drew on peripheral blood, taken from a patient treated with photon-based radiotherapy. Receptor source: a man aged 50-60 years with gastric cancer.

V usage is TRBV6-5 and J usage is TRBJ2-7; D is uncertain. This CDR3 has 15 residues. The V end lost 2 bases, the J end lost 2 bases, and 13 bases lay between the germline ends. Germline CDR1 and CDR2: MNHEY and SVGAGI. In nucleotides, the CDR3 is TGTGCCAGCAGTTACGGTCCCGGCGGCACCTACGAGCAGTACTTC. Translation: CASSYGPGGTYEQYF.

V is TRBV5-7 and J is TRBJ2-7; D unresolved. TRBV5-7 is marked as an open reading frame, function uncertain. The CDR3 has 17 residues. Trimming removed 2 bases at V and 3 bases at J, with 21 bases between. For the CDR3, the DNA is TGTGCCAGCAGCTTTGGGCGACGCGCCTCCGAATTCTACGAGCAGTACTTC. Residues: CASSFGRRASEFYEQYF.

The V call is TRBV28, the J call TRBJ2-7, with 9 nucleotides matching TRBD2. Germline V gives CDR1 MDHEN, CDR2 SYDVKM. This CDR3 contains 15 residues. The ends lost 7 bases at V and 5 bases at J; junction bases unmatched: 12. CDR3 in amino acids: CASKGRASGMNEQYF. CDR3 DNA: TGTGCCAGCAAAGGTCGGGCTAGCGGGATGAACGAGCAGTACTTC.

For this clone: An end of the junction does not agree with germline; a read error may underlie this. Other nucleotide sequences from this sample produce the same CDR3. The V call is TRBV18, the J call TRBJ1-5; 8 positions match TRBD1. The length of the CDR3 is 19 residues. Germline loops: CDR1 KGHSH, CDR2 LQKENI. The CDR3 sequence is CASSLRTTGQDYSNQPQHF. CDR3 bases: TGTGCCAGCTCACTGCGAACGACGGGACAGGATTATAGCAATCAGCCCCAGCACTTT.

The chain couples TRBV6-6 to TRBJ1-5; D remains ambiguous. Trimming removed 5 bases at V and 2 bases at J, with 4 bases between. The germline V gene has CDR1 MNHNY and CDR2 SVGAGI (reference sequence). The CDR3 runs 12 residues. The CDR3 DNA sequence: TGTGCCAGCAGTCAGGGCAATCAGCCCCAGCATTTT. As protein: CASSQGNQPQHF.

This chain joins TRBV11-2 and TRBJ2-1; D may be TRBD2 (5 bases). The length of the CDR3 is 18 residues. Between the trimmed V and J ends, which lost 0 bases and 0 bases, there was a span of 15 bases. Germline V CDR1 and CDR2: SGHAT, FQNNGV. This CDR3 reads CASSLDSERRSSYNEQFF. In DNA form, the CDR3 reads TGTGCCAGCAGCTTAGATTCTGAGCGGAGGAGCTCCTACAATGAGCAGTTCTTC.

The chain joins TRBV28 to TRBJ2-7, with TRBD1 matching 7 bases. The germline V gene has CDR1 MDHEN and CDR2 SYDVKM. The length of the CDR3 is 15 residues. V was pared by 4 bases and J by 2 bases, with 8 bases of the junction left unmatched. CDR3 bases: TGTGCCAGCAGTTGGGACAGCAAAACAACCTACGAGCAGTACTTC. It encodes CASSWDSKTTYEQYF.